The clone carrying this T cell receptor beta chain was found once. The sample originates from a study of blood T cell repertoires in COVID-19. Study-level information: From T cells, B-cell-depleted T cells, or PBMCs came the material, which was cDNA or gDNA.

Per the study methods: Reference gene primers were amplified, and this amplification served to estimate nucleated cell counts. The protocol was immunoSEQ multiplex PCR, while the TCRdb copy is restricted to in-frame clones and leaves out a portion. The V and J calls and the clone size are those of that table, but D and trimming were determined from the DNA. The data hold 100,000 to 150,000 clones, with 74% observed a single time. The germline V and J ends were trimmed by 0 bases and 6 bases, with 9 bases remaining between them. This CDR3 is built from 13 residues. Germline V gene lookup returns CDR1 SEHNR and CDR2 FQNEAQ (reference sequence). Seattle patient enrollment occurred during active infection, with longitudinal follow-up thereafter.

The sequenced material came from peripheral blood. The TCR was taken from a man older than 75 with COVID-19, enrolled during active disease. This chain connects TRBV7-9 to TRBJ2-7, with D perhaps matching TRBD2 (5 bases). In nucleotides, the CDR3 is TGTGCCAGCAGCTTAGCTTCTCGGGGCGAGCAGTACTTC. Encoded protein: CASSLASRGEQYF.